The 9 T cell receptor beta chains below come from one sample, sequenced in a study of blood T cells in healthy people across ages. A second PCR of 7 to 11 cycles used a sample-barcoded 5' primer and a J-beta primer mix. In TCRdb, the 5' RACE reads were re-called with MiXCR into one record per CDR3 protein. The sample contains roughly 1,000,000 distinct CDR3 sequences, approximately 25% of which appear only once. These sequences were also reported in another study, on T cells of mothers and their children.

Sequenced material: blood. The receptors come from a girl aged 2 to 10 in good health.

This chain joins TRBV20-1 and TRBJ2-1; D tentatively reads TRBD1 or TRBD2 (5 bases each). This CDR3 spans 14 amino acids. CDR1 and CDR2 from the germline V gene are DFQATT and SNEGSKA (reference sequence). The V and J ends lost 5 bases and 4 bases respectively, with 15 bases between them. CDR3 nucleotides: TGCAGTGCTGGCGACCGGGACCTTTACAATGAGCAGTTCTTC. Its translation: CSAGDRDLYNEQFF.

This clonotype was counted only a few times. CDR3 sequence reads: CASSLRKYYEQYF. As DNA, the CDR3 is TGTGCCAGCAGCTTACGGAAGTACTACGAGCAGTACTTC. This chain joins TRBV7-6 and TRBJ2-7; D is unresolved. V was cut by 2 bases and J by 3 bases, with 8 bases left in between. Germline lookup yields CDR1 SGHVS and CDR2 FNYEAQ. This CDR3 is 13 amino acids long.

The chain employs TRBV5-1 and TRBJ2-5; D is unresolved. V was cut by 0 bases and J by 5 bases, with 11 bases left in between. Per germline, CDR1 SGHRS and CDR2 YFSETQ. The CDR3 length is 14 residues. The CDR3 here is CASSLGSIVETQYF. The DNA for the CDR3 is TGCGCCAGCAGCTTGGGCAGTATAGTGGAGACCCAGTACTTC.

The sample holds a few counts of this clonotype. The CDR3 DNA sequence: TGCGCCAGCAGCTACGGCAGGAGAAGCGGGAGCTACAATGAGCAGTTCTTC. It is translated as CASSYGRRSGSYNEQFF. The rearrangement joins TRBV5-1 to TRBJ2-1, with 8 bases matching TRBD2. The junction had 11 bases not matched to a gene; V was cut back by 3 bases and J by 3 bases. This CDR3 spans 17 amino acids. Germline V gene data show CDR1 as SGHRS and CDR2 as YFSETQ.

The chain joins TRBV28 to TRBJ1-1, with D possibly being TRBD1 (5 bases). This CDR3 is built from 13 residues. Germline values: CDR1 MDHEN, CDR2 SYDVKM. V was clipped by 6 bases and J by 4 bases, with 12 bases between them. CDR3 sequence reads: CASRGRLITEAFF. The CDR3 nucleotides are TGTGCCAGCAGGGGACGGCTGATCACTGAAGCTTTCTTT.

This clonotype turned up a few times. V is TRBV24-1 and J is TRBJ2-5; D may be TRBD2 (6 bases). The germline gives CDR1 KGHDR, CDR2 SFDVKD. This CDR3 comprises 16 residues. The V end was cut by 3 bases, the J end by 11 bases, with 24 bases between. The chain's CDR3 is CATSDHHSSGTSRQYF. In DNA form, the CDR3 reads TGTGCCACCAGTGATCACCATTCATCCGGGACTTCGCGGCAGTACTTC.

Worth noting for this clonotype: This CDR3 is missing its conserved last phenylalanine or tryptophan, likely due to a read error. The chain combines TRBV6-1 with TRBJ2-1; 10 bases agree with TRBD2. J gave up 3 bases and V 9 bases, and 5 bases lay outside the gene matches. CDR3 length: 14 residues. The germline CDR1 and CDR2 sequences are MNHNS and SASEGT. The CDR3 sequence is CASVSGRYYNEQFL. CDR3 DNA: TGTGCCAGTGTTAGCGGGAGGTACTACAATGAGCAGTTCCTC.

V and J are TRBV7-9 and TRBJ2-5, with D possibly TRBD1 on 6 matching bases. The J call is in doubt because the DNA end fits TRBJ2-7 better. This CDR3 has 18 amino acids. Germline V gene data show CDR1 as SEHNR and CDR2 as FQNEAQ (reference sequence). The CDR3 sequence: CASRSLGNRAPRTYEQYF. CDR3 nucleotides: TGTGCCAGCAGGTCATTAGGGAACAGGGCCCCTCGAACCTACGAGCAGTACTTC.

The CDR3 DNA reads TGCAGTGCCAGACTGAGAGGAGCCGGGGACACCGGGGAGCTGTTTTTT. This codes for CSARLRGAGDTGELFF. V and J are TRBV20-1 and TRBJ2-2; maybe TRBD2 (5 bases). The CDR3 is 16 amino acids. The V end lost 6 bases, the J end lost 3 bases, and 20 bases lay between the germline ends. In germline, CDR1 is DFQATT, CDR2 SNEGSKA (reference sequence).